This T cell receptor beta chain was recovered during a study of neurological immune-mediated disorders. The table lists this clonotype with many counts. Its specificity is not known. Synthesis of cDNA was accomplished via 5'RACE employing 10-nucleotide random UMIs. MiXCR, run by TCRdb on the 5' RACE reads, gives a single entry per CDR3 protein. The sample includes around 50,000 distinct CDR3 sequences, less than 4% of them seen just once. Study-wide results and limits: One related-CDR3 cluster, which may be a signature, held the repertoires of 18 of 34 multiple sclerosis patients after phylogenetic grouping. CDR3 amino acid sequences found in expanded clones were never shared across subjects, suggesting private repertoires in all groups.

Germline lookup yields CDR1 SGHTA and CDR2 FQGTGA. Unmatched junction bases numbered 9, after V lost 5 bases and J lost 6 bases. There are 15 residues in the CDR3. The sequenced material came from PBMCs. The sequence was obtained from a man aged 55 to 69 with multiple sclerosis. The rearrangement joins TRBV7-3 to TRBJ2-3; 9 bases align to TRBD2. In DNA, the CDR3 is TGTGCCAGCAGCCATAGCGGGGGCCCCCTGGATACGCAGTATTTT. Translating it yields CASSHSGGPLDTQYF.